The clone carrying this T cell receptor beta chain has ten or more counts. Antigen: not known. The sample originates from a study of CD8 T cells in ankylosing spondylitis. Trimming left V 7 bases short and J 5 bases short, with 13 bases between. This CDR3 spans 13 amino acids. In making TCR beta libraries, quantitative 5'-RACE with molecular barcodes was used. One entry per CDR3 protein, called by TCRdb with MiXCR from the 5' RACE reads. The sample shows 200,000 or so distinct CDR3 sequences, 13% of them seen only once. Study-level results: Prior literature has documented some motif variants in synovial fluid and blood from reactive arthritis.

This clonotype was sampled from a female donor with ankylosing spondylitis or in good health (not recorded which). Material for sequencing was blood, either unsorted or a sorted T cell fraction (not recorded which). V is TRBV12-3 or TRBV12-4 and J is TRBJ2-3; D may be TRBD1 (5 bases). The CDR3 DNA reads as TGTGCCAGCACCCCCACAGGAGAAGATACGCAGTATTTT. Residues: CASTPTGEDTQYF.